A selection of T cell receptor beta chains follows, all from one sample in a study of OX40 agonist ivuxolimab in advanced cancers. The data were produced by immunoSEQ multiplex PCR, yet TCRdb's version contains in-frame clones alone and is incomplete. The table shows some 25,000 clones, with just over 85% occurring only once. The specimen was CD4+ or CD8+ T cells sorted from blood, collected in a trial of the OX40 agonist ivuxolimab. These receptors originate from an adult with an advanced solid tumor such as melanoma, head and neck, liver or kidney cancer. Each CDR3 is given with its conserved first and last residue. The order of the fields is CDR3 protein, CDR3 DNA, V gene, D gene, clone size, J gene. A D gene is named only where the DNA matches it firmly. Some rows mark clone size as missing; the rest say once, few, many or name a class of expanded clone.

CDR3: CASSQLTGGAGGELFF
DNA: TGCGCCAGCAGCCAACTGACAGGGGGCGCTGGCGGGGAGCTGTTTTTT
V: TRBV4-1
D: TRBD1
size: .
J: TRBJ2-2

CDR3: CASSEYTGYNQPQHF
DNA: TGTGCCAGCAGTGAATACACAGGGTACAATCAGCCCCAGCATTTT
V: TRBV6-1
D: .
size: .
J: TRBJ1-5

CDR3: CASSVEYGQGSNQPQHF
DNA: TGTGCCAGCAGTGTAGAATATGGACAGGGGAGCAATCAGCCCCAGCATTTT
V: TRBV25-1
D: TRBD1
size: once
J: TRBJ1-5

CDR3: CASSEGSYEQYF
DNA: TGCGCCAGCAGTGAGGGTTCCTACGAGCAGTACTTC
V: TRBV10-1
D: .
size: .
J: TRBJ2-7

CDR3: CASSHSDRGPYEQYF
DNA: TGCGCCAGCAGCCACAGTGACAGGGGGCCCTACGAGCAGTACTTC
V: TRBV4-1
D: TRBD1
size: .
J: TRBJ2-7

CDR3: CASSLDSNPPLNEQFF
DNA: TGTGCCAGCAGTTTGGACAGCAATCCCCCTCTGAATGAGCAGTTCTTC
V: TRBV2
D: .
size: .
J: TRBJ2-1

CDR3: CASSLGREYEQYF
DNA: TGTGCCAGCAGTTTGGGCAGGGAGTACGAGCAGTACTTC
V: TRBV27
D: .
size: .
J: TRBJ2-7

CDR3: CASRFEGHYEQYF
DNA: TGTGCCAGCAGATTTGAGGGGCACTACGAGCAGTACTTC
V: TRBV25-1
D: .
size: .
J: TRBJ2-7

CDR3: CASSYAGPYEQYF
DNA: TGTGCCAGCAGTTACGCCGGACCCTACGAGCAGTACTTC
V: TRBV6-5
D: .
size: .
J: TRBJ2-7

CDR3: CASSPRGLLEQYF
DNA: TGTGCCAGCAGCCCGAGGGGTCTGCTCGAGCAGTACTTC
V: TRBV21-1
D: .
size: .
J: TRBJ2-7

CDR3: CASSPSSGRDTYGYTF
DNA: TGCGCCAGCAGCCCGTCTTCGGGTCGGGACACCTATGGCTACACCTTC
V: TRBV5-1
D: .
size: .
J: TRBJ1-2